This is a list of T cell receptor beta chains from one sample in a study of T cell repertoires in cytomegalovirus infection. TCRdb reprocessed the reads with MiXCR, giving one entry per CDR3 protein. The sample consists of fewer than 250,000 distinct CDR3 sequences, about 20% of them appearing once. The material sequenced was CD8+ T cells from PBMCs. These receptors all stem from a human donor in good health (CMV status not recorded). Some clones in this sample may be carry-over from other donors' samples. Each CDR3 is given with its conserved first and last residue. D genes are given only for firm matches. Size is omitted from some rows. Given values are once, few, many or a class for expanded clones.

D gene	clone size	V gene	J gene	CDR3 DNA	CDR3 protein
.	.	TRBV13	TRBJ2-7	TGTGCCAGCAGCCCCACCTCCCAGAGCGAGCAGTACTTC	CASSPTSQSEQYF
TRBD2	many	TRBV6-2/TRBV6-3	TRBJ2-1	TGTGCCAGCAGCGCGATGGGACTAGGGACCTACAATGAGCAGTTCTTC	CASSAMGLGTYNEQFF
.	many	TRBV7-9	TRBJ2-2	TGTGCCAGCAGCCCTCCCGGGGGGCCTGACGGGGAGCTGTTTTTT	CASSPPGGPDGELFF
TRBD2	many	TRBV7-9	TRBJ2-1	TGTGCCAGCAGCCCCATTCGTAGCGGGAGCTACAATGAGCAGTTCTTC	CASSPIRSGSYNEQFF
TRBD1	.	TRBV5-6	TRBJ2-7	TGTGCCAGCGCGGACGGGGGGACAGGGGTTTCGTACGAGCAGTACTTC	CASADGGTGVSYEQYF
.	.	TRBV7-6	TRBJ1-3	TGTGCCAGCGGCGACAGGTTCCTCTCTGGAAACACCATATATTTT	CASGDRFLSGNTIYF
TRBD2	few	TRBV5-1	TRBJ2-7	TGCGCCAGCAGCGGGACTACCTACGAGCAGTACTTC	CASSGTTYEQYF
.	.	TRBV12-3/TRBV12-4	TRBJ1-6	TGTGCCAGCAGTCAGGGCGGGGGCGGTTTTCGTTCACCCCTCCACTTT	CASSQGGGGFRSPLHF
TRBD2	.	TRBV5-1	TRBJ2-1	TGCGCCAGCAGCTCAGCGGGGGGAGTCAATGAGCAGTTCTTC	CASSSAGGVNEQFF
TRBD2	few	TRBV7-6	TRBJ2-4	TGTGCCAGCAGCTTAGCGGGTACACTAGCGGCTAGGGACATTCAGTACTTC	CASSLAGTLAARDIQYF
.	.	TRBV19	TRBJ2-2	TGTGCCAGTAGTATCGGGGGGAACACCGGGGAGCTGTTTTTT	CASSIGGNTGELFF
.	few	TRBV4-1	TRBJ1-1	TGCGCCAGCAGCCAAGGTCCTCTCCGGGGCACTGAAGCTTTCTTT	CASSQGPLRGTEAFF
.	few	TRBV7-9	TRBJ2-3	TGTGCCAGCAGCTTAACAGCGTCGGATACGCAGTATTTT	CASSLTASDTQYF
.	.	TRBV10-3	TRBJ2-3	TGTGCCATCAGTGACAGCGGAACAGATACGCAGTATTTT	CAISDSGTDTQYF
.	.	TRBV7-8	TRBJ1-1	TGTGCCAGCAGCTTACCCAACAGGCGATCCCCCGCTGCTGAAGCTTTCTTT	CASSLPNRRSPAAEAFF
TRBD1	few	TRBV19	TRBJ1-5	TGTGCCAGTAGTACCGGACAGGGCAGCAATCAGCCCCAGCATTTT	CASSTGQGSNQPQHF
TRBD2	.	TRBV12-3/TRBV12-4	TRBJ2-1	TGTGCCAGCAGGGGGACTAGCGGGGGGAATGAGCAGTTCTTC	CASRGTSGGNEQFF
TRBD1	once	TRBV7-6	TRBJ2-1	TGTGCCAGCAGCTTAGGGTCTGGGACAGGGGCGAACAATGAGCAGTTCTTC	CASSLGSGTGANNEQFF
.	.	TRBV10-3	TRBJ1-1	TGTGCCATCAGAACGGTGGATATGGCGTCTCCCAGCACTGAAGCTTTCTTT	CAIRTVDMASPSTEAFF
.	many	TRBV7-8	TRBJ2-3	TGTGCCAGCAGCCGACGGGGTATGGGACTCAACACAGATACGCAGTATTTT	CASSRRGMGLNTDTQYF
.	few	TRBV7-9	TRBJ1-5	TGTGCCAGCAGCTTAAGGGGGGGGGCGAATCAGCCCCAGCATTTT	CASSLRGGANQPQHF
.	few	TRBV7-2	TRBJ1-6	TGTGCCAGCAGCTCGGACGGACATTTGGGTAATTCACCCCTCCACTTT	CASSSDGHLGNSPLHF
TRBD1	.	TRBV20-1	TRBJ2-1	TGCAGTGCTAGAGATCTGATGGCAGGGGGTCCGGGTCGTGAGCAGTTCTTC	CSARDLMAGGPGREQFF
.	.	TRBV12-3/TRBV12-4	TRBJ1-2	TGTGCCAGCAGGGGAGAGGGGGGGGGCCATGGCTACACCTTC	CASRGEGGGHGYTF
.	.	TRBV29-1	TRBJ1-2	TGCAGCATTGAAGTTTCAACGGGGCCGAATTATGGCTACACCTTC	CSIEVSTGPNYGYTF
.	.	TRBV6-4	TRBJ2-7	TGTGCCAGCAGTGAGACTGGCTTTGGGAGCGAGCAGTACTTC	CASSETGFGSEQYF
TRBD2	few	TRBV7-9	TRBJ2-3	TGTGCCAGCAGCCCTAGTCGGGGCCTTCCTAGCGATATAGCGGGGCCCTATACGCAGTATTTT	CASSPSRGLPSDIAGPYTQYF
.	.	TRBV28	TRBJ2-1	TGTGCCAGCAGTCCCGGGGGTGCCCCGGGCAATGAGCAGTTCTTC	CASSPGGAPGNEQFF
.	few	TRBV28	TRBJ2-5	TGTGCCAGCAGCCTGGGGTTCCAAGAGACCCAGTACTTC	CASSLGFQETQYF
.	.	TRBV15	TRBJ1-3	TGTGCCACCAGCAGCACGCAGGGGCCAGCGGCTGTTGGAAACACCATATATTTT	CATSSTQGPAAVGNTIYF
TRBD1	.	TRBV3-1	TRBJ1-2	TGTGCCAGCAGCCAACCGGGACAGTTCGGCTACACCTTC	CASSQPGQFGYTF
.	.	TRBV28	TRBJ1-4	TGTGCCAGCAGACCGGGGGAGGGGAATGAAAAACTGTTTTTT	CASRPGEGNEKLFF
.	.	TRBV7-6	TRBJ1-4	TGTGCCAGCAGCGAAGGGGTGCATGAAAAACTGTTTTTT	CASSEGVHEKLFF
TRBD2	.	TRBV7-8	TRBJ2-3	TGTGCCAGCAGCTTCCTGGCCGCAGCGGGGGACACAGATACGCAGTATTTT	CASSFLAAAGDTDTQYF
.	few	TRBV12-3/TRBV12-4	TRBJ2-7	TGTGCCAGCAGTTTAGGTGGTACGGGCAACGAGCAGTACTTC	CASSLGGTGNEQYF
.	.	TRBV20-1	TRBJ1-5	TGCAGTGCTAGAGGCCCTCTGGAGGTGGAAAGCAATCAGCCCCAGCATTTT	CSARGPLEVESNQPQHF
.	many	TRBV7-8	TRBJ2-3	TGTGCCAGCAGCTTAGTTGGAGGGACTAGCACAGATACGCAGTATTTT	CASSLVGGTSTDTQYF
.	.	TRBV20-1	TRBJ2-7	TGCAGTGCTAGACCCCGCAAGGACATCTACGAGCAGTACTTC	CSARPRKDIYEQYF
TRBD1	.	TRBV7-9	TRBJ2-7	TGTGCCAGCAGCGAACGACAGGGGATCTACGAGCAGTACTTC	CASSERQGIYEQYF
TRBD2	few	TRBV13	TRBJ2-3	TGTGCCAGCAGCCCCAGCCTAGCGGGGCCCGGAGATACGCAGTATTTT	CASSPSLAGPGDTQYF
.	.	TRBV28	TRBJ1-6	TGTGCCAGCAGTTTAGCAGAGTCAAATTCACCCCTCCACTTT	CASSLAESNSPLHF
TRBD1	many	TRBV4-1	TRBJ1-1	TGCGCCAGCAGCCAAGGGGGACAGCCGAACACTGAAGCTTTCTTT	CASSQGGQPNTEAFF
.	once	TRBV7-9	TRBJ2-7	TGTGCCAGCTGCCCTCCCGCGGCTGGGAACGAGCAGTACTTC	CASCPPAAGNEQYF
TRBD1	few	TRBV7-4	TRBJ1-2	TGTGCCAGCAGCTTAGTAGGGGGCCATGGCTACACCTTC	CASSLVGGHGYTF
TRBD1	.	TRBV5-1	TRBJ1-1	TGCGCCAGCAGCCTCGCCCCGGACAGGGTGAACACTGAAGCTTTCTTT	CASSLAPDRVNTEAFF
.	.	TRBV9	TRBJ2-3	TGTGCCAGCAGCGTCGACAGCGGTGATACGCAGTATTTT	CASSVDSGDTQYF
TRBD1	few	TRBV2	TRBJ1-6	TGTGCCAGCAGTGAAGTTGGGACAGGAAATTCACCCCTCCACTTT	CASSEVGTGNSPLHF
.	few	TRBV28	TRBJ2-7	TGTGCCAGCAGTGTAATACAGGGATACGAGCAGTACTTC	CASSVIQGYEQYF
.	many	TRBV12-3/TRBV12-4	TRBJ2-3	TGTGCCAGCAGCCCAAACACAGATACGCAGTATTTT	CASSPNTDTQYF
TRBD2	once	TRBV7-2	TRBJ2-2	TGTGCCAGCAGTATGCTAGCGGGGTGGGCCGGGGAGCTGTTTTTT	CASSMLAGWAGELFF